Following are 27 T cell receptor beta chains from one sample sequenced in a study of shared clonotypes between healthy human individuals. Profiling relied on immunoSEQ multiplex PCR, and the TCRdb table lists in-frame clones only, not all of them. Of about 1,500,000 clones in the sample, roughly 96% were seen once. The sample consisted of naive CD4+ T cells sorted from blood. Subset meaning: CD45RA+ positively selected. Receptors originate from a man aged 25 to 40 in good health.

This clone has just one count. V is TRBV15 and J is TRBJ2-7; TRBD2 matches at 10 bases. The CDR3 has 16 residues. Germline V gene data show CDR1 as LNHNV and CDR2 as YYDKDF (reference sequence). The V gene end was trimmed by 0 bases and the J gene end by 7 bases; junction bases not matched to a gene: 9. In DNA form, the CDR3 reads TGTGCCACCAGCAGAGATGCGGGGACTAGCGCCGTAGAGCAGTACTTC. It is translated as CATSRDAGTSAVEQYF.

V gene TRBV10-1 combines with J gene TRBJ1-2; the D gene is possibly TRBD1 (5 bases). The ends were cut back, 3 bases at V and 3 bases at J, with 11 bases in the middle. CDR1 and CDR2 (germline): WNHNN, SYGVQD (reference sequence). The CDR3 extends over 14 amino acids. CDR3 sequence: CASSEGVGDYGYTF. The CDR3 DNA is TGCGCCAGCAGTGAAGGGGTGGGTGACTATGGCTACACCTTC.

The CDR3 protein is CASSPPRGVSSYNEQFF. CDR3 coding DNA: TGTGCCAGCAGCCCCCCACGCGGGGTTAGCTCCTACAATGAGCAGTTCTTC. This sequence joins TRBV5-4 and TRBJ2-1; D may be TRBD2 (6 bases). The length of the CDR3 is 17 residues. Trimming removed 4 bases at V and 0 bases at J, with 17 bases between. Germline CDR1 and CDR2: SGHNT and YYREEE (reference sequence).

The chain uses TRBV12-5 and TRBJ2-7; TRBD2 agrees at 12 bases. With V trimmed by 0 bases and J by 3 bases, 3 bases remained unmatched. In germline, CDR1 is LGHNT, CDR2 FRNRAP. The CDR3 runs 16 residues. CDR3 amino acids: CASGLVTSGRFYEQYF. The CDR3 coding sequence is TGTGCTAGTGGTTTGGTAACTAGCGGGAGGTTCTACGAGCAGTACTTC.

This chain links TRBV10-2 with TRBJ2-3; D is possibly TRBD2 (6 bases). Germline V lookup: CDR1 WSHSY, CDR2 SAAADI. This CDR3 region has 14 residues. V was cut by 10 bases and J by 4 bases, with 18 bases left in between. The CDR3: CATKTSTFSDTQYF. The DNA for the CDR3 is TGCGCCACCAAGACTAGTACCTTTTCAGATACGCAGTATTTT.

V usage is TRBV7-9 and J usage is TRBJ2-2; a weak D match, TRBD1 (6 bases). The CDR3 runs 18 residues. Germline assignment: CDR1 SEHNR and CDR2 FQNEAQ (reference sequence). V lost 2 bases to trimming and J lost 1 base, with 17 bases between them. Here the CDR3 DNA reads TGTGCCAGCAGCTTAAAGGCCGGTCAGGGGATGAACACCGGGGAGCTGTTTTTT. Translated, it gives CASSLKAGQGMNTGELFF.

On this clone itself: This CDR3 is also generated by other DNA sequences in the sample. The rearrangement links TRBV5-1 to TRBJ2-1; D may correspond to TRBD1 or TRBD2 (6 bases each). V was trimmed by 6 bases and J by 0 bases, leaving 13 bases between them. Per germline, CDR1 SGHRS and CDR2 YFSETQ. The CDR3 has 15 amino acids. The CDR3 sequence: CASTLGGSSYNEQFF. CDR3 in DNA: TGCGCCAGCACCCTGGGGGGCAGCTCCTACAATGAGCAGTTCTTC.

Remarks on this clone: The same CDR3 can be traced to other DNA sequences in this sample. The V and J genes are TRBV5-1 and TRBJ2-3; 8 bases are a match to TRBD1. Germline CDR1 is SGHRS and CDR2 is YFSETQ. Trimming cost V 4 bases and J 0 bases; bases outside gene matches: 1. The CDR3 is 14 amino acids. CDR3 residues: CASSRTGSTDTQYF. The DNA of the CDR3 is TGCGCCAGCAGCCGGACAGGGAGCACAGATACGCAGTATTTT.

The CDR3 DNA reads as TGTGCCAGCAGACCCGGGACGGTTGAGCAGTACTTC. This codes for CASRPGTVEQYF. The chain carries TRBV6-5 and TRBJ2-7, with D perhaps matching TRBD1 or TRBD2 (5 bases each). The CDR3 totals 12 residues. Trimming stripped 6 bases from V and 7 bases from J, with 13 bases between. Germline lookup yields CDR1 MNHEY and CDR2 SVGAGI.

The genes are TRBV6-6 and TRBJ1-5; weak D call: TRBD1 (6 bases). This CDR3 spans 14 amino acids. Trimming removed 8 bases from V and 7 bases from J, with 18 bases in between. CDR1 is MNHNY, CDR2 SVGAGI, per germline (reference sequence). The CDR3 region has the DNA TGTGCCAGCCACTCGCAGGGGCGCGGGCAGCCCCAGCATTTT. It codes for CASHSQGRGQPQHF.

V and J are TRBV5-1 and TRBJ1-1; TRBD1 matches at 8 bases. The CDR3 runs 14 residues. CDR1 SGHRS and CDR2 YFSETQ come from the germline V gene. The ends lost 5 bases at V and 4 bases at J; junction bases unmatched: 7. As DNA, the CDR3 is TGCGCCAGCAGACGACAGGGGTCGAGCACTGAAGCTTTCTTT. This gives the protein CASRRQGSSTEAFF.

Details on this clone: Other DNA sequences in this sample translate to the same CDR3. V is TRBV10-3 and J is TRBJ2-7; tentatively, D is TRBD1 (6 bases). V shed 5 bases and J shed 1 base, with 12 bases lying between them. Germline CDR1 and CDR2: ENHRY and SYGVKD. There are 14 residues in the CDR3. The chain's CDR3 is CAISPGTSSYEQYF. CDR3 DNA sequence: TGTGCCATCAGTCCCGGGACAAGTTCCTACGAGCAGTACTTC.

The rearrangement uses TRBV5-1 and TRBJ2-5; tentative D call: TRBD1 (6 bases). Trimming removed 0 bases at V and 2 bases at J, with 11 bases between. Germline values: CDR1 SGHRS, CDR2 YFSETQ. There are 15 residues in the CDR3. DNA of the CDR3: TGCGCCAGCAGCTTGGAGGGGACACCACAAGAGACCCAGTACTTC. It codes for CASSLEGTPQETQYF.

The chain links TRBV5-1 to TRBJ2-7; 12 bases match TRBD1. This CDR3 contains 19 residues. Germline V gives CDR1 SGHRS, CDR2 YFSETQ. V lost 4 bases, J lost 6 bases, and 20 bases stayed unmatched. The CDR3 protein is CASSPTTPGTGGGFSEQYF. CDR3 sequence (DNA): TGCGCCAGCAGCCCAACTACCCCCGGGACAGGGGGCGGCTTTAGCGAGCAGTACTTC.

The chain links TRBV27 to TRBJ2-5, with 15 bases matching TRBD2. V was pared by 5 bases and J by 4 bases, with 8 bases of the junction left unmatched. Per germline, CDR1 MNHEY and CDR2 SMNVEV (reference sequence). The CDR3 runs to 17 residues. The CDR3 DNA reads TGTGCCAGCAGTCTCGGACTAGCGGGAGGGCCTCTAGAGACCCAGTACTTC. Protein sequence: CASSLGLAGGPLETQYF.

This clone was recorded once. J is TRBJ2-5 and V is TRBV28, with D perhaps TRBD2 (5 bases). Germline V CDR1 and CDR2: MDHEN, SYDVKM. There are 14 residues in the CDR3. Between the trimmed V and J ends, which lost 4 bases and 1 base, there was a span of 10 bases. CDR3 amino acids: CASSSPGSQETQYF. The CDR3 region has the DNA TGTGCCAGCAGTTCCCCGGGGAGCCAAGAGACCCAGTACTTC.

The V and J genes are TRBV9 and TRBJ2-1, with 14 bases aligning to TRBD2. CDR3 size: 15 residues. Germline trimming cut 3 bases from V and 8 bases from J; bases unmatched to any gene: 4. The germline V gene has CDR1 SGDLS and CDR2 YYNGEE. This CDR3 is CASSDRTSGRYEQFF. The CDR3 coding sequence is TGTGCCAGCAGCGACCGGACTAGCGGGAGGTATGAGCAGTTCTTC. The full variable domain, its missing parts supplied by reference TRBV9 and TRBJ2-1, is DSGVTQTPKHLITATGQRVTLRCSPRSGDLSVYWYQQSLDQGLQFLIQYYNGEERAKGNILERFSAQQFPDLHSELNLSSLELGDSALYFCASSDRTSGRYEQFFGPGTRLTVL.

The chain has TRBV29-1 and TRBJ1-4; D uncertain. CDR3 size: 11 residues. CDR1 SQVTM and CDR2 ANQGSEA come from the germline V gene. V lost 7 bases and J lost 12, with 15 bases in between. CDR3 sequence: CSASSGRELFF. The CDR3 DNA reads TGCAGCGCTTCATCCGGGCGAGAACTGTTTTTT.

V gene TRBV30 combines with J gene TRBJ2-1; TRBD2 aligns across 10 bases. The junction had 12 bases not matched to a gene; V was cut back by 2 bases and J by 2 bases. In germline, CDR1 is GTSNPN, CDR2 SVGIG (reference sequence). This CDR3 is built from 18 residues. The CDR3 protein is CAWSYLRTSGSTYNEQFF. CDR3 coding DNA: TGTGCCTGGAGTTACCTCAGGACTAGCGGTTCAACCTACAATGAGCAGTTCTTC. The whole variable domain, filled in from reference TRBV30 and TRBJ2-1, reads SQTIHQWPATLVQPVGSPLSLECTVEGTSNPNLYWYRQAAGRGLQLLFYSVGIGQISSEVPQNLSASRPQDRQFILSSKKLLLSDSGFYLCAWSYLRTSGSTYNEQFFGPGTRLTVL.

The chain uses TRBV27 and TRBJ2-2, with no clear D. The CDR3 loop spans 15 amino acids. Per germline, CDR1 MNHEY and CDR2 SMNVEV (reference sequence). The germline V and J ends were trimmed by 4 bases and 1 base, with 10 bases remaining between them. CDR3 coding DNA: TGTGCCAGCAGTTCCACCCGCGGGAACACCGGGGAGCTGTTTTTT. Its translation: CASSSTRGNTGELFF.

The chain combines TRBV27 with TRBJ2-7; D gene uncertain. This CDR3 contains 12 residues. V lost 6 bases and J lost 2, with 8 bases in between. The germline V gene encodes CDR1 MNHEY and CDR2 SMNVEV (reference sequence). This chain's CDR3 is CASRKGTYEQYF. For the CDR3, the DNA is TGTGCCAGCAGGAAAGGGACCTACGAGCAGTACTTC.

The V and J genes are TRBV5-1 and TRBJ2-1; possible D gene TRBD2, 6 bases. Germline assignment: CDR1 SGHRS and CDR2 YFSETQ. This CDR3 is built from 14 residues. V was pared by 3 bases and J by 3 bases, with 10 bases between. CDR3 region: CASSYSGNYNEQFF. In DNA, the CDR3 is TGCGCCAGCAGCTATAGCGGAAACTACAATGAGCAGTTCTTC.

The V and J genes are TRBV2 and TRBJ1-5, with 8 nucleotides matching TRBD1. The CDR3 contains 14 residues. Trimming took 1 base from V and 5 from J; bases not matched to a gene: 1. Germline V gene lookup returns CDR1 SNHLY and CDR2 FYNNEI. The CDR3 nucleotides are TGTGCCAGCAGTGAAGGACAGGGGTATCAGCCCCAGCATTTT. It specifies CASSEGQGYQPQHF.

The rearrangement uses TRBV5-1 and TRBJ2-1, with TRBD2 matching over 8 bases. The trim removed 2 bases at V and 10 bases at J, leaving 11 bases unmatched. Germline V CDR1 and CDR2: SGHRS, YFSETQ. This CDR3 is 15 amino acids long. CDR3 nucleotide sequence: TGCGCCAGCAGCTTACTCAGCGGGAGCAGGCAGGAGCAGTTCTTC. Its translation: CASSLLSGSRQEQFF.

In this sample, this clone turned up once. CDR3 sequence reads: CASSLGFGTQTPYEQYF. The CDR3, as DNA: TGTGCCAGCAGCTTAGGATTCGGGACACAAACGCCCTACGAGCAGTACTTC. This chain connects TRBV7-8 to TRBJ2-7; TRBD1 might be the D (6 bases). The CDR3 is made up of 17 amino acids. The germline V gene encodes CDR1 SGHVS and CDR2 FQNEAQ. V was cut by 1 base and J by 2 bases, with 18 bases left in between.

The chain couples TRBV10-1 to TRBJ2-3, with TRBD1 as a possible D gene (6 bases). The CDR3 runs 15 residues. Per the germline V gene, CDR1 is WNHNN and CDR2 is SYGVQD (reference sequence). The germline V and J ends were trimmed by 8 bases and 3 bases, with 18 bases remaining between them. In DNA, the CDR3 is TGCGCCAGCGCCCAGGGACAAAGGACGACAGATACGCAGTATTTT. Translation gives CASAQGQRTTDTQYF.

CDR3 loop: CASSLALAGVNNEQFF. DNA for the CDR3: TGCGCCAGCAGCTTGGCACTAGCGGGAGTGAACAATGAGCAGTTCTTC. The J gene is TRBJ2-1, the V gene TRBV5-1; 11 bases are shared with TRBD2. CDR3 size: 16 residues. Trimming removed 0 bases from V and 5 bases from J; junction bases left unmatched: 4. Germline CDR1 is SGHRS and CDR2 is YFSETQ. The complete variable domain, with remaining parts taken from reference TRBV5-1 and TRBJ2-1, reads KAGVTQTPRYLIKTRGQQVTLSCSPISGHRSVSWYQQTPGQGLQFLFEYFSETQRNKGNFPGRFSGRQFSNSRSEMNVSTLELGDSALYLCASSLALAGVNNEQFFGPGTRLTVL.